This T cell receptor beta chain was documented in a study of sequential checkpoint blockade in melanoma. Treatment indicated: randomized to nivolumab then ipilimumab (arm A) or the reverse (arm B). This CDR3 has 14 amino acids. The V segment lost 4 bases and the J segment 7 bases; nucleotides outside the gene matches: 5. CDR1 is LGHNA, CDR2 YSLEER, per germline. Sequencing used immunoSEQ multiplex PCR; TCRdb keeps in-frame clones, though not all of them. The sample holds 15,000 to 20,000 clones; more than 55% are singletons and the top ten take about an eighth. In its sample, this clone was seen a few times.

The chain combines TRBV4-3 with TRBJ2-2; 8 bases line up with TRBD1. Sequences were derived from CD8+ T cells sorted from blood (inferred from file names), sampled from a patient given nivolumab and ipilimumab in sequence. This clonotype was obtained from a human donor with melanoma. CDR3 residues: CASSPRTGIGELFF. In DNA form, the CDR3 reads TGCGCCAGCAGCCCCCGGACAGGGATCGGGGAGCTGTTTTTT.